This T cell receptor (beta chain) stems from a study of T cell repertoires and HLA-DP antigens listed by TCRdb under 2018. Regarding the complete study: Using HeLa cells transduced to present allogeneic HLA-DP, the study set up an in vitro model of CD4+ T cell alloreactivity. One alloantigen differed from self by one peptide-binding groove amino acid, whereas the other differed by ten, modelling structurally similar versus dissimilar alloantigens. The three donors were two male and one female, with ages ranging from the 18-to-29 to the 60-to-69 age band. An average DNA input of roughly 0.2 ug was used for sorted CD137+CD4+ samples, compared with approximately 1.2 ug for pre-culture CD4+ samples. General study outcomes and caveats: Clones undetected before culture had an average cumulative frequency of about 35% against one allele and around 53% against the other. The naive and memory CD4+ repertoires were not analysed as separate populations. Sorted CD137+ cells showed similar clonality against both alloantigens, at 0.35 to 0.45, which was much higher than the approximately 0.043 seen in pre-culture samples. Limitations included only a few donors, a non-physiological HeLa antigen-presenting system, and the use of total CD4+ responder cells.

Magnetic bead negative selection was used to isolate untouched CD4+ T cells from Ficoll-separated PBMC, with purity averaging 97.7%. Untouched CD4+ T cells were isolated from Ficoll-separated PBMC with magnetic beads, reaching approximately 98% purity with negligible CD8+ contamination. Donors were a few healthy blood donors whose buffy coats supplied peripheral blood mononuclear cells. All three donors were CMV seronegative. Genomic DNA was extracted with the DNeasy Blood & Tissue Kit. Genomic DNA from sorted CD137+CD4+ cells and from pre-culture CD4+ baseline samples of each subject was subjected to TCRB sequencing. In its sample, this clone was seen many times. Its cognate antigen has yet to be identified. The sample holds no much larger clone one base away, and base qualities are not on file. TCRB CDR3 regions were amplified with the immunoSEQ multiplex PCR using forward primers for 54 TRBV segments and reverse primers for 13 TRBJ segments. Pre-culture CD4+ samples were sequenced at deep resolution, targeting some 220,000 T cell genomes. Amplicons were sequenced on an Illumina HiSeq System, producing 87 bp reads covering the CDR3. The source study handled its data this way. PCR and sequencing errors in the reads were corrected, and CDR3 regions were defined by aligning to IMGT reference sequences. Synthetic template pools were used to estimate the numbers of templates and unique rearrangements. Clonality was computed as 1 minus Pielou's evenness. The Daley-Smith estimator was used to estimate richness. Repertoire overlap was measured with Morisita's index. Clones present in cultured samples but not detected in the pre-culture repertoire of the same donor were defined as low-abundance clones. As stored in TCRdb, this immuneACCESS dataset retains in-frame rearrangements with V and J assigned. A fraction of the clones does not appear; measured against another copy, unresolved V genes explain less than half of the discrepancy, and the remainder lacks a known reason. The V and J calls and the clone size are those of that table, but D and trimming were determined from the DNA. This sample lists around 90,000 clones; more than 75% were detected once. About 1.7% of the sample is taken by the ten largest.

The sequence came from a man aged 45 to 65 in good health and CMV-seronegative. Material for sequencing was CD4+ T cells from PBMCs.

The DNA reads TGTGCCAGCAGGGCGTGGACAGGACGGGACACTGAAGCTTTCTTT. This sequence encodes CASRAWTGRDTEAFF. This chain is built from TRBV2 and TRBJ1-1; 7 middle bases align to TRBD1. The CDR3 covers 15 residues, taking in both the cysteine and the phenylalanine. Left in the record is the CDR3 DNA by itself, 45 bases read in frame from the first base. Clipping removes 6 bases from V and 3 bases from J, with 10 as the unmatched junction base count. Reading the germline V gene gives CDR1 SNHLY and CDR2 FYNNEI.